The table lists the clone carrying this T cell receptor beta chain with a few counts. Its antigen is unidentified. This specimen belongs to a study of cytomegalovirus exposure and HLA in healthy donors. Study-wide points: A prior analysis recorded that most TCR beta V segments were productive about 87% or about 30% of the time. It was confirmed in vitro that a few of the CMV-associated chains were specific for CMV antigens. Approximately 18,000 TCR beta sequences were associated with HLA alleles at 0.05 false discovery rate in a later analysis.

PCR used 60 Vbeta primers and 13 Jbeta primers. Sequencing used immunoSEQ multiplex PCR; TCRdb keeps in-frame clones, though not all of them. Counted here are around 100,000 clones, 70% occurring once; the ten biggest clones make up roughly 8.4%. The CDR3 runs 13 residues. Trimming stripped 4 bases from V and 4 bases from J, with 7 bases between. CDR1 is SGHTA and CDR2 is FQGNSA in the germline V gene. The chain couples TRBV7-2 to TRBJ2-2; a weak D match, TRBD2 (6 bases). The clonotype was recovered from a man aged 25-40 years in good health and CMV-seropositive. Material: PBMCs. The CDR3 here is CASSWDFTGELFF. DNA for the CDR3: TGTGCCAGCAGCTGGGACTTCACCGGGGAGCTGTTTTTT. The whole variable domain, remainder taken from reference TRBV7-2 and TRBJ2-2, is GAGVSQSPSNKVTEKGKDVELRCDPISGHTALYWYRQSLGQGLEFLIYFQGNSAPDKSGLPSDRFSAERTGGSVSTLTIQRTQQEDSAVYLCASSWDFTGELFFGEGSRLTVL.